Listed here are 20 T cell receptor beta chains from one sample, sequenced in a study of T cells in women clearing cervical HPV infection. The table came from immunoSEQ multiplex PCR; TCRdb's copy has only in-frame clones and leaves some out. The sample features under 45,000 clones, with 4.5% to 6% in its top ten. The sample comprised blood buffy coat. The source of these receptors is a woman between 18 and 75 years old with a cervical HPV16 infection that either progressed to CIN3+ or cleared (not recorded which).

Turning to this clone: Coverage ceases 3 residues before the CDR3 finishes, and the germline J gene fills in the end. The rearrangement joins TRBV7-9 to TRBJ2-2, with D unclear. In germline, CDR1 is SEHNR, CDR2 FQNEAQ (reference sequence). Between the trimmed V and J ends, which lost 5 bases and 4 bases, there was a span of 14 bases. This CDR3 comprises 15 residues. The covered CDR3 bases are TGTGCCAGCAGCATTAGTTTATTCGGCACCGGGGAG. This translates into CASSISLFGTGE. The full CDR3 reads CASSISLFGTGELFF.

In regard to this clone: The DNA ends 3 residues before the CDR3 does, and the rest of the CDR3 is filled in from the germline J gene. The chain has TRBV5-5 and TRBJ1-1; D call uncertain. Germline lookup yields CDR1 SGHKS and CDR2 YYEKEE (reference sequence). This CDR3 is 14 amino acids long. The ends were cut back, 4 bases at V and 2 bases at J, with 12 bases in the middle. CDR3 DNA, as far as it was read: TGTGCCAGCAGCCTAACAGATATCAACACTGAA. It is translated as CASSLTDINTE. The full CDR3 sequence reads CASSLTDINTEAFF.

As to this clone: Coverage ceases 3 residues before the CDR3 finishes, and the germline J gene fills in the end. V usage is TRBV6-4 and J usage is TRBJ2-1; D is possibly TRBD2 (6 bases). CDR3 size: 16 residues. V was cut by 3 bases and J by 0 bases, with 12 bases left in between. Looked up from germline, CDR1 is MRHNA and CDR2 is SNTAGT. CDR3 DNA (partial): TGTGCCAGCAGTGAGGTCGGGGGATACTCCTACAATGAG. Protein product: CASSEVGGYSYNE. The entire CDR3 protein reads CASSEVGGYSYNEQFF.

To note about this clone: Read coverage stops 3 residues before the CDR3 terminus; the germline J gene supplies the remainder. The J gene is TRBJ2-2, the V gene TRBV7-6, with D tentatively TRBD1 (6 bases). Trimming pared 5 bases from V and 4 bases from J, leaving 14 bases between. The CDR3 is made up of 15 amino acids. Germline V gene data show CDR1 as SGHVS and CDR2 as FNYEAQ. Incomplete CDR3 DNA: TGTGCCAGCAGCCAAGGACAGCCGGGCACCGGGGAG. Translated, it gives CASSQGQPGTGE. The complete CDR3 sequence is CASSQGQPGTGELFF.

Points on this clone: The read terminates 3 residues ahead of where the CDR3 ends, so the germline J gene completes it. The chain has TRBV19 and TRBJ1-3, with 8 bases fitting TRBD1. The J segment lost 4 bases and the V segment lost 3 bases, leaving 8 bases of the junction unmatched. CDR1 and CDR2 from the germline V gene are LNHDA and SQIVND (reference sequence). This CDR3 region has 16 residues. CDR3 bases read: TGTGCCAGTAGTATGGGGGGACAGGCTGACGGAAACACC. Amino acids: CASSMGGQADGNT. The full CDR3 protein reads CASSMGGQADGNTIYF. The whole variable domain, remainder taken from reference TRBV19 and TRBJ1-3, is DGGITQSPKYLFRKEGQNVTLSCEQNLNHDAMYWYRQDPGQGLRLIYYSQIVNDFQKGDIAEGYSVSREKKESFPLTVTSAQKNPTAFYLCASSMGGQADGNTIYFGEGSWLTVV.

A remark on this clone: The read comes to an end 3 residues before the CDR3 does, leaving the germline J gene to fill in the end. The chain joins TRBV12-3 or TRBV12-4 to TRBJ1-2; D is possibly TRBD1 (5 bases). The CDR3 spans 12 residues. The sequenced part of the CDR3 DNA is TGTGCCAGCGGGGGGTACCCGGAAGGC. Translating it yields CASGGYPEG. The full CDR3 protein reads CASGGYPEGYTF.

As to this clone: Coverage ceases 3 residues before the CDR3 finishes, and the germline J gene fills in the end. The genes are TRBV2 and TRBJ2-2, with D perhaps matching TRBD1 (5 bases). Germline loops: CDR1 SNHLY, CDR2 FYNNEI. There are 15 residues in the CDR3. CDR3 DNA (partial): TGTGCCAGCAGTGAAGAAGTCTCTGGGGCCAACGTG. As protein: CASSEEVSGANV. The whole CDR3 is CASSEEVSGANVLFF. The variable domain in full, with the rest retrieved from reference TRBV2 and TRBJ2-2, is EPEVTQTPSHQVTQMGQEVILRCVPISNHLYFYWYRQILGQKVEFLVSFYNNEISEKSEIFDDQFSVERPDGSNFTLKIRSTKLEDSAMYFCASSEEVSGANVLFFGEGSRLTVL.

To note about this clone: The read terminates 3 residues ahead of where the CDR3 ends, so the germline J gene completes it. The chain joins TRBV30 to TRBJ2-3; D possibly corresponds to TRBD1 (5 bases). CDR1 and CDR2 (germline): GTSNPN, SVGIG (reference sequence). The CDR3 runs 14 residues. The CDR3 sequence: CACKSSGNNQPQYF. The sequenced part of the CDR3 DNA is TGTGCCTGCAAATCGTCAGGGAACAATCAGCCG.

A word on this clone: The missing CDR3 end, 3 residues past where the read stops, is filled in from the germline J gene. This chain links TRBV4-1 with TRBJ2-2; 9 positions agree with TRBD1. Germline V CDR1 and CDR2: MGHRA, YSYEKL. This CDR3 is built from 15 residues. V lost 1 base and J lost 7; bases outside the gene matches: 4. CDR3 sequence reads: CASSQVQGAVGELFF. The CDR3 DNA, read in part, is TGCGCCAGCAGCCAAGTACAGGGGGCTGTCGGGGAG.

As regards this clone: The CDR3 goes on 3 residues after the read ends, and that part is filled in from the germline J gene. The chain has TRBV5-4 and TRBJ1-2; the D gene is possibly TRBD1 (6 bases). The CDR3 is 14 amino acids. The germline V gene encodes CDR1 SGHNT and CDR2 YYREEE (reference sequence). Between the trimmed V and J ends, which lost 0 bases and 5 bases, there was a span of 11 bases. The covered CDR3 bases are TGTGCCAGCAGCTTGGCCTCCCAGGGGTATGGC. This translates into CASSLASQGYG. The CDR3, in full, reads CASSLASQGYGYTF. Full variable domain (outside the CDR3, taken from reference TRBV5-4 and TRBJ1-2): ETGVTQSPTHLIKTRGQQVTLRCSSQSGHNTVSWYQQALGQGPQFIFQYYREEENGRGNFPPRFSGLQFPNYSSELNVNALELDDSALYLCASSLASQGYGYTFGSGTRLTVV.

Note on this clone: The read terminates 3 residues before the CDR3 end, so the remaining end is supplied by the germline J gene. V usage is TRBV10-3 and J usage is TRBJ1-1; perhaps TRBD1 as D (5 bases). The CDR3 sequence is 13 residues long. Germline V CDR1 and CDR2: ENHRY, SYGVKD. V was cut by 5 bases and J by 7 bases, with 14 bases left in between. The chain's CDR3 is CAISPGQLLEAFF. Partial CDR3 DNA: TGTGCCATCAGTCCCGGACAATTACTTGAA.

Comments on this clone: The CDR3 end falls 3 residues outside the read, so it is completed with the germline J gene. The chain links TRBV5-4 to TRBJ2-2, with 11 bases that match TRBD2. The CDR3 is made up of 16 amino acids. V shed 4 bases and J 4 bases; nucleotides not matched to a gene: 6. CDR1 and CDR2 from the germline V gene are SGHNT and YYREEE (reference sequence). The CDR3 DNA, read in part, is TGTGCCAGCAGCGTACTAGCGGGAGCGGGCACCGGGGAG. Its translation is CASSVLAGAGTGE. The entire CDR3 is CASSVLAGAGTGELFF.

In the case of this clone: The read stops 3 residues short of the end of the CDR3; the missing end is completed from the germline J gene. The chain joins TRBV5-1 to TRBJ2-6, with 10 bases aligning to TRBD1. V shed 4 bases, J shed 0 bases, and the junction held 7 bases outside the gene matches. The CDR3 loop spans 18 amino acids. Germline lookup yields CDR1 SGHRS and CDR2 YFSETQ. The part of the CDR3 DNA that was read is TGCGCCAGCAGCCCCGGACAGGGGGGTGTCTCTGGGGCCAACGTC. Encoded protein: CASSPGQGGVSGANV. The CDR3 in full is CASSPGQGGVSGANVLTF.

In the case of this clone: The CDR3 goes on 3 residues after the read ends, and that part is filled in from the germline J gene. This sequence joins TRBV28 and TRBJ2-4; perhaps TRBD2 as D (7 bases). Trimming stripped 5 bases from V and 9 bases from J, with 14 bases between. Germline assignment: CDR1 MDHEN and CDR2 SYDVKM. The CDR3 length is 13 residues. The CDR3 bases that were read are TGTGCCAGCAGTCCCCGGGGGGCTGGCATT. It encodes CASSPRGAGI. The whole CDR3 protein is CASSPRGAGIQYF. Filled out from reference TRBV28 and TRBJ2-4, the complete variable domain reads DVKVTQSSRYLVKRTGEKVFLECVQDMDHENMFWYRQDPGLGLRLIYFSYDVKMKEKGDIPEGYSVSREKKERFSLILESASTNQTSMYLCASSPRGAGIQYFGAGTRLSVL.

The CDR3 bases that were read are TGTGCCTGGAGTGCGTGGGGGCTGGGCAATCAGCCC. Its protein product is CAWSAWGLGNQP. The whole CDR3 protein is CAWSAWGLGNQPQHF. V is TRBV30 and J is TRBJ1-5; maybe TRBD1 (6 bases). The CDR3 extends 3 residues past the end of the read, so its final part is completed from the germline J gene. CDR1 and CDR2 (germline): GTSNPN, SVGIG (reference sequence). Trimming pared 1 base from V and 2 bases from J, leaving 12 bases between. The CDR3 sequence is 15 residues long.

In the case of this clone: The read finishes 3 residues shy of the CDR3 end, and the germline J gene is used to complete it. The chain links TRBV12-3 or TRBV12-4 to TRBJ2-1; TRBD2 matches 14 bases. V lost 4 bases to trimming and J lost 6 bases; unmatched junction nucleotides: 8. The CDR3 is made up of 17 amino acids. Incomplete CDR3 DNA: TGTGCCAGCAGTTCTCCTCGGACTAGCGGGAGGACCAATGAG. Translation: CASSSPRTSGRTNE. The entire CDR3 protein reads CASSSPRTSGRTNEQFF.

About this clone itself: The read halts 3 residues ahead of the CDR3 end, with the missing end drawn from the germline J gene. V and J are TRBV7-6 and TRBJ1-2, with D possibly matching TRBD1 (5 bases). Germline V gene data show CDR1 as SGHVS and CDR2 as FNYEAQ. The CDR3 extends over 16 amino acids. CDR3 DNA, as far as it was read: TGTGCCAGCAGCTTAGCCTCCGGGACTGGACGAGGGGAC. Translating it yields CASSLASGTGRGD. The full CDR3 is CASSLASGTGRGDYTF.

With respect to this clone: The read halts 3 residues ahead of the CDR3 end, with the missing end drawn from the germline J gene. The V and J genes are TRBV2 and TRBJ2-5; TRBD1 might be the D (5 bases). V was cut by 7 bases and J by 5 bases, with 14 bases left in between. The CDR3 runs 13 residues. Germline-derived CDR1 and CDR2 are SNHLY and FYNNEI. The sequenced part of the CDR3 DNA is TGTGCCAGCAAGGACAACCCGGCGGAGACC. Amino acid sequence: CASKDNPAET. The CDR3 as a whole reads CASKDNPAETQYF.

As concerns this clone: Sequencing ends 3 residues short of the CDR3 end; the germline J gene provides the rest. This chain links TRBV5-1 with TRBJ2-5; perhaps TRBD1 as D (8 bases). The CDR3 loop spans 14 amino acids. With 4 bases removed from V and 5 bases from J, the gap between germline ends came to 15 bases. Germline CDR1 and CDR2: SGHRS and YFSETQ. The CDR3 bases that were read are TGCGCCAGCAGCCCAACAGGGGGGGGTGAGACC. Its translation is CASSPTGGGET. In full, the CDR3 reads CASSPTGGGETQYF.

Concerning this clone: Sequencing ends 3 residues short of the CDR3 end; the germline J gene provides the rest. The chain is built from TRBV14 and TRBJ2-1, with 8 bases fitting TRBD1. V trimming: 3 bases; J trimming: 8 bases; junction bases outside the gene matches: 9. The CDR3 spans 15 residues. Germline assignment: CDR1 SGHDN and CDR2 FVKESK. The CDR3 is CASSHRTGRSYEQFF. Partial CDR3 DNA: TGTGCCAGCAGCCACCGGACAGGGCGCTCCTATGAG. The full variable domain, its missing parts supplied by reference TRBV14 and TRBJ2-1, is EAGVTQFPSHSVIEKGQTVTLRCDPISGHDNLYWYRRVMGKEIKFLLHFVKESKQDESGMPNNRFLAERTGGTYSTLKVQPAELEDSGVYFCASSHRTGRSYEQFFGPGTRLTVL.